The rows below give T cell receptor beta chains drawn from one sample of a study of shared clonotypes between healthy human individuals. Repertoires were generated with immunoSEQ multiplex PCR, while TCRdb's copy carries only in-frame clones and drops some. Of under 2.5 million clones listed, under 95% were seen once; the top ten hold about 0.36%. The sample consisted of naive CD4+ T cells from PBMCs. These receptors were obtained from a young man in good health. Some clones in this sample may be carry-over from other donors' samples. CDR3s include the opening cysteine and the closing phenylalanine or tryptophan. Each record gives: V gene, clone size, J gene, CDR3 length, D gene, CDR3 protein, CDR3 DNA. The D gene is left open where the match is weak. Expanded clones get a size class; other rows say once, few or many, or leave the size out.

TRBV6-6	once	TRBJ2-2	14	NA	CASSPVGPVGELFF	TGTGCCAGCAGCCCCGTGGGACCGGTAGGGGAGCTGTTTTTT
TRBV5-1	NA	TRBJ2-3	19	TRBD1	CASSSTKTPGQGVPDTQYF	TGCGCCAGCAGCTCGACGAAGACACCGGGACAGGGGGTGCCAGATACGCAGTATTTT
TRBV5-4	NA	TRBJ2-3	16	NA	CASSLSGRGGTDTQYF	TGTGCCAGCAGCTTATCGGGTCGCGGGGGCACAGATACGCAGTATTTT
TRBV27	NA	TRBJ2-4	14	NA	CASSDLLAKNIQYF	TGTGCCAGCAGCGACTTACTAGCCAAAAACATTCAGTACTTC
TRBV28	few	TRBJ1-1	12	NA	CASSLIGTRAFF	TGTGCCAGCAGTTTAATCGGGACGCGGGCTTTCTTT
TRBV28	NA	TRBJ2-3	14	TRBD1	CASRRQGPTDTQYF	TGTGCCAGCAGGAGACAGGGACCCACAGATACGCAGTATTTT
TRBV7-2	NA	TRBJ2-7	16	NA	CASSPRGREGRSEQYF	TGTGCCAGCAGCCCCAGGGGGCGGGAGGGCCGAAGCGAGCAGTACTTC
TRBV28	NA	TRBJ1-3	16	TRBD1	CASSSLSGGAGNTIYF	TGTGCCAGCAGTTCGCTGTCAGGGGGAGCTGGAAACACCATATATTTT
TRBV5-1	once	TRBJ2-7	14	NA	CASSGDSGIHEQYF	TGCGCCAGCAGCGGGGACAGCGGGATCCACGAGCAGTACTTC
TRBV14	NA	TRBJ2-6	17	NA	CASSKAGGWPGANVLTF	TGTGCCAGCAGCAAGGCAGGGGGGTGGCCTGGGGCCAACGTCCTGACTTTC
TRBV5-1	NA	TRBJ2-5	15	TRBD2	CASSLLRGSQETQYF	TGCGCCAGCAGCTTGCTTCGCGGGAGCCAAGAGACCCAGTACTTC
TRBV18	once	TRBJ1-4	14	TRBD1	CASSLDRKDGKLFF	TGTGCCAGCTCCCTGGACAGGAAAGATGGAAAACTGTTTTTT
TRBV27	NA	TRBJ1-5	13	NA	CASSGALGQPQHF	TGTGCCAGCAGTGGAGCGTTGGGTCAGCCCCAGCATTTT
TRBV5-1	once	TRBJ1-6	13	NA	CASRTGDNSPLHF	TGCGCCAGCAGGACAGGTGACAATTCACCCCTCCACTTT
TRBV6-1	NA	TRBJ2-7	12	NA	CASSERGYEQYF	TGTGCCAGCAGTGAACGAGGATACGAGCAGTACTTC
TRBV30	NA	TRBJ1-1	13	TRBD1	CAWSEGAGTEAFF	TGTGCCTGGTCGGAGGGGGCTGGCACTGAAGCTTTCTTT
TRBV5-1	NA	TRBJ2-5	14	NA	CASSLVGTQETQYF	TGCGCCAGCAGCTTGGTAGGGACCCAAGAGACCCAGTACTTC
TRBV7-9	NA	TRBJ2-2	16	NA	CASIPDRALNTGELFF	TGTGCCAGCATCCCGGATCGGGCCTTAAACACCGGGGAGCTGTTTTTT
TRBV25-1	NA	TRBJ2-2	15	TRBD1	CASSATGKNTGELFF	TGTGCCAGCAGTGCGACAGGGAAGAACACCGGGGAGCTGTTTTTT
TRBV27	NA	TRBJ2-1	16	NA	CASSWRQGGTYNEQFF	TGTGCCAGCAGTTGGAGACAGGGAGGGACTTACAATGAGCAGTTCTTC
TRBV27	NA	TRBJ2-1	16	TRBD2	CASSLPSGGSYNEQFF	TGTGCCAGCAGTTTACCTAGCGGGGGCTCCTACAATGAGCAGTTCTTC
TRBV9	NA	TRBJ1-3	16	NA	CASSVGGPSSGNTIYF	TGTGCCAGCAGCGTAGGGGGGCCGAGCTCTGGAAACACCATATATTTT
TRBV2	NA	TRBJ2-1	12	NA	CASSTLVNEQFF	TGTGCCAGCAGCACCCTCGTCAATGAGCAGTTCTTC
TRBV10-3	NA	TRBJ2-7	14	NA	CAISSGGIVTEQYF	TGTGCCATCAGTTCTGGGGGCATAGTAACCGAGCAGTACTTC
TRBV6-5	NA	TRBJ1-4	13	NA	CASRGGPNEKLFF	TGTGCCAGCCGGGGGGGGCCTAATGAAAAACTGTTTTTT
TRBV19	NA	TRBJ2-5	15	TRBD1	CASSPGTGSLETQYF	TGTGCCAGTAGTCCCGGGACAGGGTCGTTAGAGACCCAGTACTTC
TRBV5-4	NA	TRBJ2-5	14	NA	CASSIQRSQETQYF	TGTGCCAGCAGCATCCAGCGGTCCCAAGAGACCCAGTACTTC
TRBV5-6	NA	TRBJ2-7	12	NA	CASSLEGYEQYF	TGTGCCAGCAGCTTGGAGGGATACGAGCAGTACTTC
TRBV7-9	NA	TRBJ1-4	14	TRBD1	CASSLDRAGEKLFF	TGTGCCAGCAGCTTGGACAGGGCAGGGGAAAAACTGTTTTTT
TRBV29-1	once	TRBJ2-3	11	NA	CSVEPADTQYF	TGCAGCGTTGAACCAGCAGATACGCAGTATTTT
TRBV9	NA	TRBJ2-1	15	TRBD1	CASSPGQGPDNEQFF	TGTGCCAGCAGCCCCGGACAGGGCCCTGACAATGAGCAGTTCTTC
TRBV19	NA	TRBJ2-3	13	NA	CASRPGGTDTQYF	TGTGCCAGCCGACCCGGTGGCACAGATACGCAGTATTTT
TRBV6-1	NA	TRBJ1-3	11	TRBD1	CASSPGQGIYF	TGTGCCAGCAGCCCGGGACAGGGGATATATTTT
TRBV5-5	NA	TRBJ2-7	15	TRBD2	CASSTLAGGGYEQYF	TGTGCCAGCAGCACCTTAGCGGGAGGGGGCTACGAGCAGTACTTC
TRBV7-8	NA	TRBJ1-2	15	NA	CASSSIRSGGHGYTF	TGTGCCAGCAGCTCGATCAGGAGTGGGGGGCATGGCTACACCTTC
TRBV6-6	NA	TRBJ2-5	15	NA	CASSYSRLARETQYF	TGTGCCAGCAGTTACTCGCGCCTAGCCCGAGAGACCCAGTACTTC
TRBV6-6	NA	TRBJ2-3	15	TRBD1	CASTPTGGRTDTQYF	TGTGCCAGCACGCCTACAGGGGGAAGGACAGATACGCAGTATTTT
TRBV7-9	NA	TRBJ1-3	16	NA	CASRILDESVGNTIYF	TGTGCCAGCAGGATCTTAGATGAATCCGTTGGAAACACCATATATTTT
TRBV28	NA	TRBJ2-7	14	TRBD1	CASSPGQGLREQYF	TGTGCCAGCAGTCCAGGACAGGGGTTACGCGAGCAGTACTTC
TRBV7-9	NA	TRBJ2-7	17	NA	CASSLVRDSQGNYEQYF	TGTGCCAGCAGCTTAGTTAGGGACTCCCAGGGTAACTACGAGCAGTACTTC
TRBV6-5	NA	TRBJ2-1	16	TRBD2	CASSLGVTSGYNEQFF	TGTGCCAGCAGTTTGGGGGTGACTAGCGGATACAATGAGCAGTTCTTC
TRBV28	NA	TRBJ2-2	13	NA	CASSPTGSGELFF	TGTGCCAGCAGTCCCACAGGGTCCGGGGAGCTGTTTTTT
TRBV2	NA	TRBJ1-1	13	NA	CASSVGGLAEAFF	TGTGCCAGCAGTGTTGGGGGGTTGGCTGAAGCTTTCTTT
TRBV5-4	once	TRBJ1-2	15	TRBD1	CASSLLGRGTYGYTF	TGTGCCAGCAGCTTGTTAGGCAGGGGGACATATGGCTACACCTTC